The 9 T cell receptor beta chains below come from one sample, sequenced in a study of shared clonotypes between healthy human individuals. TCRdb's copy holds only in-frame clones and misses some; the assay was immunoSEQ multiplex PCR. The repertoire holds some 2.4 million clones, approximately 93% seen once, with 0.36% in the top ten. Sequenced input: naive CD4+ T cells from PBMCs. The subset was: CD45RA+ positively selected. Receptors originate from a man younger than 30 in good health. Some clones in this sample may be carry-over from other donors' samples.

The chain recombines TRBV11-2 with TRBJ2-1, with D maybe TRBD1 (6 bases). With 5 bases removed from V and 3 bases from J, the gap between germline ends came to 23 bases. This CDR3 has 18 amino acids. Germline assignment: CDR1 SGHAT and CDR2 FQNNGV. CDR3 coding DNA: TGTGCCAGCAGCGCACTTACAGGGAGACCCACGGACTACAATGAGCAGTTCTTC. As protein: CASSALTGRPTDYNEQFF.

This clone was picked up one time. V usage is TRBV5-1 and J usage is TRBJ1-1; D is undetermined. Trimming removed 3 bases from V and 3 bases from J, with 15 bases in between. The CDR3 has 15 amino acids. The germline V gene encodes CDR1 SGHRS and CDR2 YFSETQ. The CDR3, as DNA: TGCGCCAGCAGCTCCCTGACCTTCCGGGACACTGAAGCTTTCTTT. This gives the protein CASSSLTFRDTEAFF.

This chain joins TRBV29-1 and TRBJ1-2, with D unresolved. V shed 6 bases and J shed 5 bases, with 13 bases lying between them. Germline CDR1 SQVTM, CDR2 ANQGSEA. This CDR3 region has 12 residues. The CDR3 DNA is TGCAGCGTGGGGATCTCGGAGTATGGCTACACCTTC. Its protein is CSVGISEYGYTF.

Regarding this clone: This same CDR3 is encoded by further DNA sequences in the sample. The CDR3 spells CASSARTSGSYEQYF. In DNA form, the CDR3 reads TGTGCCAGCAGCGCTAGGACTAGCGGCTCCTACGAGCAGTACTTC. The chain couples TRBV7-9 to TRBJ2-7, with TRBD2 identical over 10 bases. V was pared by 5 bases and J by 0 bases, with 4 bases of the junction left unmatched. Germline lookup yields CDR1 SEHNR and CDR2 FQNEAQ (reference sequence). The CDR3 contains 15 residues. Together with reference TRBV7-9 and TRBJ2-7, the CDR3 gives the full variable domain: DTGVSQNPRHKITKRGQNVTFRCDPISEHNRLYWYRQTLGQGPEFLTYFQNEAQLEKSRLLSDRFSAERPKGSFSTLEIQRTEQGDSAMYLCASSARTSGSYEQYFGPGTRLTVT.

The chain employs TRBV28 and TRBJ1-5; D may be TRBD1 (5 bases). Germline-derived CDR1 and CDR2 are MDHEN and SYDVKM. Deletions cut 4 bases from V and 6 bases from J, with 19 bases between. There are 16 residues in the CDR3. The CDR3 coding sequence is TGTGCCAGCAGTTCCTACTCAGGGTTTGGTGGTCAGCCCCAGCATTTT. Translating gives CASSSYSGFGGQPQHF.

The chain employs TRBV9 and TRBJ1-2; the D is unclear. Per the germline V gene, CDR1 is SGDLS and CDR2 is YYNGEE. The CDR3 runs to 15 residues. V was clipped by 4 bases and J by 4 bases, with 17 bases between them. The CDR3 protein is CASSPQSLSGYGYTF. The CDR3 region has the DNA TGTGCCAGCAGCCCCCAGAGTTTAAGTGGCTATGGCTACACCTTC.

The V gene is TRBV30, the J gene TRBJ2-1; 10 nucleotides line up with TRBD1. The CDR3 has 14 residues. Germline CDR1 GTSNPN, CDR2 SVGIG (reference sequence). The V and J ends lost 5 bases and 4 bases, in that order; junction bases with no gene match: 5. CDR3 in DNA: TGTGCCTGGGACCCGGGACAGGGGTACAATGAGCAGTTCTTC. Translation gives CAWDPGQGYNEQFF. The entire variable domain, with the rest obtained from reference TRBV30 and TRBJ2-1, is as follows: SQTIHQWPATLVQPVGSPLSLECTVEGTSNPNLYWYRQAAGRGLQLLFYSVGIGQISSEVPQNLSASRPQDRQFILSSKKLLLSDSGFYLCAWDPGQGYNEQFFGPGTRLTVL.

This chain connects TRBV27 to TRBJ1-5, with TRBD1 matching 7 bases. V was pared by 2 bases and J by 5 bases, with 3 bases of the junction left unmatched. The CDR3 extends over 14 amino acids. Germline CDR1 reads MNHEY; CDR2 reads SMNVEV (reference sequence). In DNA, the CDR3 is TGTGCCAGCAGTTTACGCAGGGGGGATCAGCCCCAGCATTTT. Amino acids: CASSLRRGDQPQHF.

In DNA form, the CDR3 reads TGTGCCAGCAGTTCCCGGTCAGGGGGGTTCAATCAGCCCCAGCATTTT. As protein: CASSSRSGGFNQPQHF. The rearrangement links TRBV27 to TRBJ1-5, with TRBD1 identical over 7 bases. CDR3 length equals 16 residues. Germline CDR1 is MNHEY and CDR2 is SMNVEV (reference sequence). The junction had 9 bases not matched to a gene; V was cut back by 4 bases and J by 3 bases.